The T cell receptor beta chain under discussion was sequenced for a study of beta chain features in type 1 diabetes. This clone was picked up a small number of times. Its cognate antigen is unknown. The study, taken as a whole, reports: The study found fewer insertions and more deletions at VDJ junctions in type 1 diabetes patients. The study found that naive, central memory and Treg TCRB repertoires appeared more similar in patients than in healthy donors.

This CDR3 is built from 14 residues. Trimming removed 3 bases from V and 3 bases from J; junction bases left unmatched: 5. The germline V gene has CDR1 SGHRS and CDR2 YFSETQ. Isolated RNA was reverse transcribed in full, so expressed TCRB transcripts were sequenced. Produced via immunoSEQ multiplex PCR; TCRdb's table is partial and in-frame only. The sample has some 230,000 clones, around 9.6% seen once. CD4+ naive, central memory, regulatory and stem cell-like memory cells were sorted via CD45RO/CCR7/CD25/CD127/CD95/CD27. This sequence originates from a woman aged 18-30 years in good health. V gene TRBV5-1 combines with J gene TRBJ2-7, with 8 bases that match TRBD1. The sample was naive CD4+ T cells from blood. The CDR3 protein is CASSSTGGIYEQYF. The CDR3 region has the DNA TGCGCCAGCAGCTCTACAGGGGGGATCTACGAGCAGTACTTC. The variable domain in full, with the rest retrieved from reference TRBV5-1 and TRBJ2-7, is KAGVTQTPRYLIKTRGQQVTLSCSPISGHRSVSWYQQTPGQGLQFLFEYFSETQRNKGNFPGRFSGRQFSNSRSEMNVSTLELGDSALYLCASSSTGGIYEQYFGPGTRLTVT.